A selection of T cell receptor beta chains follows, all from one sample in a study of TIL therapy for anti-PD-1-resistant metastatic lung cancer. Sequencing was performed with immunoSEQ multiplex PCR; in TCRdb, only in-frame clones are kept and a portion is missing. This sample has fewer than 30,000 clones, with roughly 69% found just once. The sequences come from tumor tissue, collected at baseline. The receptor source for this set is a woman aged 30 to 85 with non-small cell lung cancer. Each CDR3 is given with its conserved first and last residue. The D gene is left open where the match is weak. Not every row has a clone size; where given, it reads once, few, many or a size class.

j_call: TRBJ2-1; v_call: TRBV7-2; d_call: TRBD2; clone_size: NA; cdr3_nt: TGTGCCAGCAGCTTACATCCTCCGGGACTAGCGGGAGGTAGGGGTGAGCAGTTCTTC; cdr3_aa: CASSLHPPGLAGGRGEQFF
j_call: TRBJ2-2; v_call: TRBV2; d_call: TRBD2; clone_size: few; cdr3_nt: TGTGCCAGCAGCTGGACTAGAGACACCGGGGAGCTGTTTTTT; cdr3_aa: CASSWTRDTGELFF
j_call: TRBJ2-7; v_call: TRBV7-2; d_call: TRBD2; clone_size: once; cdr3_nt: TGTGCCAGCAGCTCCCTTCTAGCGGCCTACGAAAGTGAGCAGTACTTC; cdr3_aa: CASSSLLAAYESEQYF
j_call: TRBJ2-7; v_call: TRBV28; d_call: TRBD1; clone_size: NA; cdr3_nt: TGTGCCAGCAGTACCAGGACAGGCTCCTACGAGCAGTACTTC; cdr3_aa: CASSTRTGSYEQYF
j_call: TRBJ1-2; v_call: TRBV6-5; d_call: NA; clone_size: NA; cdr3_nt: TGTGCCAGCAGTTCGAGTGGCTATGGCTACACCTTC; cdr3_aa: CASSSSGYGYTF
j_call: TRBJ1-5; v_call: TRBV29-1; d_call: NA; clone_size: NA; cdr3_nt: TGCAGCGTGGGTACGGGTGGGAATCAGCCCCAGCATTTT; cdr3_aa: CSVGTGGNQPQHF
j_call: TRBJ1-4; v_call: TRBV4-1; d_call: NA; clone_size: NA; cdr3_nt: TGCGCCAGCAGCCAAGATCGGGGAGAAAAACTGTTTTTT; cdr3_aa: CASSQDRGEKLFF
j_call: TRBJ2-6; v_call: TRBV5-1; d_call: NA; clone_size: once; cdr3_nt: TGCGCCAGCAGCCCCGCATCCTCTGGGGCCAACGTCCTGACTTTC; cdr3_aa: CASSPASSGANVLTF
j_call: TRBJ2-5; v_call: TRBV7-7; d_call: NA; clone_size: medium-sized; cdr3_nt: TGTGCCAGCAGCTCCGAAGAGACCCAGTACTTC; cdr3_aa: CASSSEETQYF
j_call: TRBJ2-1; v_call: TRBV29-1; d_call: NA; clone_size: once; cdr3_nt: TGCAGCGTTGTTGGACTGCCAATTAATGAGCAGTTCTTC; cdr3_aa: CSVVGLPINEQFF
j_call: TRBJ1-1; v_call: TRBV5-4; d_call: NA; clone_size: few; cdr3_nt: TGTGCCAGCAGCCCCGCTGTGAACACTGAAGCTTTCTTT; cdr3_aa: CASSPAVNTEAFF
j_call: TRBJ2-5; v_call: TRBV19; d_call: TRBD2; clone_size: NA; cdr3_nt: TGTGCCAGTAGCCCGAGGACCGGGACTAGGTACGAGACCCAGTACTTC; cdr3_aa: CASSPRTGTRYETQYF
j_call: TRBJ2-3; v_call: TRBV18; d_call: TRBD2; clone_size: NA; cdr3_nt: TGTGCCAGCTCACCCCGTGGGACTAGCGGGGGCACAGATACGCAGTATTTT; cdr3_aa: CASSPRGTSGGTDTQYF
j_call: TRBJ1-2; v_call: TRBV14; d_call: NA; clone_size: NA; cdr3_nt: TGTGCCAGCTCAGCCAAGCATTCTAACTATGGCTACACCTTC; cdr3_aa: CASSAKHSNYGYTF
j_call: TRBJ2-3; v_call: TRBV7-6; d_call: NA; clone_size: once; cdr3_nt: TGTGCCAGCAGTTTTGACTTCGGAGATACGCAGTATTTT; cdr3_aa: CASSFDFGDTQYF
j_call: TRBJ2-7; v_call: TRBV29-1; d_call: NA; clone_size: few; cdr3_nt: TGCAGCGTTGAAGGTCGTACCTCCTACGAGCAGTACTTC; cdr3_aa: CSVEGRTSYEQYF
j_call: TRBJ1-3; v_call: TRBV10-3; d_call: NA; clone_size: few; cdr3_nt: TGTGCCATCAGTGAGAAGGACACCCGCTCTGGAAACACCATATATTTT; cdr3_aa: CAISEKDTRSGNTIYF
j_call: TRBJ2-5; v_call: TRBV9; d_call: TRBD1; clone_size: NA; cdr3_nt: TGTGCCAGCAGCCTGGACAGGGGAAATCAAGAGACCCAGTACTTC; cdr3_aa: CASSLDRGNQETQYF
j_call: TRBJ2-1; v_call: TRBV7-2; d_call: NA; clone_size: once; cdr3_nt: TGTGCCAGCAGCTTAGCGACGCCCTCCGGCTCCTACAATGAGCAGTTCTTC; cdr3_aa: CASSLATPSGSYNEQFF
j_call: TRBJ2-7; v_call: TRBV7-7; d_call: NA; clone_size: NA; cdr3_nt: TGTGCCAGCAGCCTCGTGGGGGAACCGGGGACACACTCCTACGAGCAGTACTTC; cdr3_aa: CASSLVGEPGTHSYEQYF
j_call: TRBJ2-7; v_call: TRBV10-1; d_call: TRBD2; clone_size: once; cdr3_nt: TGCGCCAGCAGCGGGGGGGGAATCGAGCAGTACTTC; cdr3_aa: CASSGGGIEQYF
j_call: TRBJ2-3; v_call: TRBV7-6; d_call: NA; clone_size: once; cdr3_nt: TGTGCCAGCAGCCCCCCCTCCGGGAGAGGCGCCACAGATACGCAGTATTTT; cdr3_aa: CASSPPSGRGATDTQYF
j_call: TRBJ2-1; v_call: TRBV11-1; d_call: NA; clone_size: few; cdr3_nt: TGTGCCAGCAGCTTAGGGGTATGGGGTCAGCTCTACAATGAGCAGTTCTTC; cdr3_aa: CASSLGVWGQLYNEQFF
j_call: TRBJ1-2; v_call: TRBV30; d_call: TRBD1; clone_size: NA; cdr3_nt: TGTGCCTGGGCCTGGACAGGCACCCTCGGGGGCTACACCTTC; cdr3_aa: CAWAWTGTLGGYTF
j_call: TRBJ2-7; v_call: TRBV29-1; d_call: NA; clone_size: NA; cdr3_nt: TGCAGCGTGAGACGGGGATCCTACGAGCAGTACTTC; cdr3_aa: CSVRRGSYEQYF
j_call: TRBJ1-4; v_call: TRBV5-4; d_call: TRBD1; clone_size: few; cdr3_nt: TGTGCCAGCAGCTCTGGACGGGACAGGGTCTCTAATGAAAAACTGTTTTTT; cdr3_aa: CASSSGRDRVSNEKLFF
j_call: TRBJ2-7; v_call: TRBV12-5; d_call: TRBD2; clone_size: NA; cdr3_nt: TGTGCTAGTGGTTTGGTACGAGGCTCACTTGTTGCGGGAGAACTCGAGCAGTACTTC; cdr3_aa: CASGLVRGSLVAGELEQYF
j_call: TRBJ1-4; v_call: TRBV29-1; d_call: TRBD1; clone_size: NA; cdr3_nt: TGCAGCGTGGCGGGACAGGGCGAAAAACTGTTTTTT; cdr3_aa: CSVAGQGEKLFF
j_call: TRBJ1-1; v_call: TRBV10-2; d_call: NA; clone_size: NA; cdr3_nt: TGCGCCAGCAGTGACAGGGCATTCACTGAAGCTTTCTTT; cdr3_aa: CASSDRAFTEAFF
j_call: TRBJ2-4; v_call: TRBV4-1; d_call: NA; clone_size: NA; cdr3_nt: TGCGCCAGCAGTCAGACAGGGAACCCTCTCAGTCCTAGCGAAAACATTCAGTACTTC; cdr3_aa: CASSQTGNPLSPSENIQYF
j_call: TRBJ1-2; v_call: TRBV19; d_call: NA; clone_size: NA; cdr3_nt: TGTGCCAGTACCTCAGGGAACTATGGCTACACCTTC; cdr3_aa: CASTSGNYGYTF
j_call: TRBJ2-3; v_call: TRBV18; d_call: NA; clone_size: few; cdr3_nt: TGTGCCAGCTCACTAGAGTCGGATACGCAGTATTTT; cdr3_aa: CASSLESDTQYF
j_call: TRBJ2-4; v_call: TRBV27; d_call: TRBD1; clone_size: NA; cdr3_nt: TGTGCCAGCAGTGAGGGACAGGGGGGACTCGGTGCCAAAAACATTCAGTACTTC; cdr3_aa: CASSEGQGGLGAKNIQYF
j_call: TRBJ2-5; v_call: TRBV11-2; d_call: TRBD2; clone_size: NA; cdr3_nt: TGTGCCAGCAGCTTGGCGGGAGGCGTGAGCGAGACCCAGTACTTC; cdr3_aa: CASSLAGGVSETQYF
j_call: TRBJ2-3; v_call: TRBV7-9; d_call: NA; clone_size: NA; cdr3_nt: TGTGCCAGCACCGATAGTCCCCAACAGGTTGGAGAAGGTACGCAGTATTTT; cdr3_aa: CASTDSPQQVGEGTQYF
j_call: TRBJ2-7; v_call: TRBV23-1; d_call: TRBD1; clone_size: NA; cdr3_nt: TGCGCCAAGAGGACCGGGACAGGGCTTCAGGGGTGTTACTTC; cdr3_aa: CAKRTGTGLQGCYF
j_call: TRBJ2-6; v_call: TRBV5-1; d_call: NA; clone_size: NA; cdr3_nt: TGCGCCAGCAGACAGGGCTCTGGGGCCAACGTCCTGACTTTC; cdr3_aa: CASRQGSGANVLTF
j_call: TRBJ1-5; v_call: TRBV5-1; d_call: NA; clone_size: NA; cdr3_nt: TGCGCCAGCAGCCCGAGCAGTGGGGTTGGGAATCAGCCCCAGCATTTT; cdr3_aa: CASSPSSGVGNQPQHF
j_call: TRBJ1-2; v_call: TRBV30; d_call: NA; clone_size: NA; cdr3_nt: TGTGCCTGGAGTGGGGGAAAGGGCACTGCTGGCTACACCTTC; cdr3_aa: CAWSGGKGTAGYTF
j_call: TRBJ2-2; v_call: TRBV19; d_call: NA; clone_size: NA; cdr3_nt: TGTGCCAGCTCTCGCTCCCCGAACACCGGGGAGCTGTTTTTT; cdr3_aa: CASSRSPNTGELFF
j_call: TRBJ2-1; v_call: TRBV29-1; d_call: NA; clone_size: NA; cdr3_nt: TGCAGTCTAAGGGACGGCTCCTACAATGAGCAGTTCTTC; cdr3_aa: CSLRDGSYNEQFF
j_call: TRBJ2-1; v_call: TRBV5-1; d_call: NA; clone_size: few; cdr3_nt: TGCGCCAGCAGCTTGAGCGGAGGAGGGGAGCAGTTCTTC; cdr3_aa: CASSLSGGGEQFF
j_call: TRBJ2-3; v_call: TRBV15; d_call: TRBD2; clone_size: NA; cdr3_nt: TGTGCCACCAGCAGAGCGGGAGGCGGGAGCACAGATACGCAGTATTTT; cdr3_aa: CATSRAGGGSTDTQYF
j_call: TRBJ2-7; v_call: TRBV7-8; d_call: NA; clone_size: NA; cdr3_nt: TGTGCCAGCAGCTTAGGAAGCGGCAGTACCTACGAGCAGTACTTC; cdr3_aa: CASSLGSGSTYEQYF
j_call: TRBJ2-2; v_call: TRBV28; d_call: NA; clone_size: few; cdr3_nt: TGTGCCAGCAATCCAGATTCTTTGCCCGGGGAGCTGTTTTTT; cdr3_aa: CASNPDSLPGELFF
j_call: TRBJ2-2; v_call: TRBV5-8; d_call: NA; clone_size: NA; cdr3_nt: TGTGCCAGCAGCTTTGGTCAGCCCCCCGGGGAGCTGTTTTTT; cdr3_aa: CASSFGQPPGELFF
j_call: TRBJ1-1; v_call: TRBV20-1; d_call: NA; clone_size: few; cdr3_nt: TGCAGTGCCCGCGCTGAGACTGAAGCTTTCTTT; cdr3_aa: CSARAETEAFF
j_call: TRBJ2-7; v_call: TRBV7-2; d_call: NA; clone_size: few; cdr3_nt: TGTGCCAGCAGCTTAGGAAGGAGCTACGAGCAGTACTTC; cdr3_aa: CASSLGRSYEQYF
j_call: TRBJ2-5; v_call: TRBV5-4; d_call: NA; clone_size: few; cdr3_nt: TGTGCCAGCAGCTTGGGAGGGTATCAAGAAGAGACCCAGTACTTC; cdr3_aa: CASSLGGYQEETQYF
j_call: TRBJ2-7; v_call: TRBV27; d_call: NA; clone_size: NA; cdr3_nt: TGTGCCAGCAGTCCTATCGTTAGGGGCGAGCAGTACTTC; cdr3_aa: CASSPIVRGEQYF
j_call: TRBJ1-2; v_call: TRBV5-6; d_call: NA; clone_size: NA; cdr3_nt: TGTGCCAGCAGCTTCTTCGGCGGCTACACCTTC; cdr3_aa: CASSFFGGYTF
j_call: TRBJ2-7; v_call: TRBV11-2; d_call: TRBD2; clone_size: NA; cdr3_nt: TGTGCCAGCAGCCCATTAGCGGGAGGCCTAGGGTACGAGCAGTACTTC; cdr3_aa: CASSPLAGGLGYEQYF
j_call: TRBJ2-1; v_call: TRBV2; d_call: NA; clone_size: NA; cdr3_nt: TGTGCCAGCAAGTTGGGGAGCTCCTACAATGAGCAGTTCTTC; cdr3_aa: CASKLGSSYNEQFF
j_call: TRBJ2-1; v_call: TRBV5-4; d_call: NA; clone_size: once; cdr3_nt: TGTGCCAGCAGCTTAGGGCTGCAACCGGGACACGGGGATAATGAGCAGTTCTTC; cdr3_aa: CASSLGLQPGHGDNEQFF
j_call: TRBJ2-7; v_call: TRBV7-9; d_call: TRBD2; clone_size: NA; cdr3_nt: TGTGCCAGCAGCCGAGCGGGAGATCGCGACGAGCAGTACTTC; cdr3_aa: CASSRAGDRDEQYF
j_call: TRBJ2-3; v_call: TRBV6-1; d_call: TRBD1; clone_size: NA; cdr3_nt: TGTGCCAGCAGTGTGGACAGGGGGGGGGCAGATACGCAGTATTTT; cdr3_aa: CASSVDRGGADTQYF
j_call: TRBJ1-1; v_call: TRBV2; d_call: NA; clone_size: few; cdr3_nt: TGTGCCAGCAGTGTGCAGGGGAGGAACACTGAAGCTTTCTTT; cdr3_aa: CASSVQGRNTEAFF
j_call: TRBJ2-7; v_call: TRBV29-1; d_call: NA; clone_size: few; cdr3_nt: TGCAGCGTTCTGCAGGGCTACGAGCAGTACTTC; cdr3_aa: CSVLQGYEQYF
j_call: TRBJ1-2; v_call: TRBV5-1; d_call: NA; clone_size: NA; cdr3_nt: TGCGCCAGCAGCGAGGGACTCTATGGCTACACCTTC; cdr3_aa: CASSEGLYGYTF